Shown below are 22 T cell receptor beta chains from a single sample sequenced in a study of Graves' ophthalmopathy and Graves' hyperthyroidism. Amplification of TCR beta CDR3 regions used RNA transcripts. HTBI-primed RT-PCR formed the first round, and a multiplex PCR formed the second. TCRdb recomputed calls from the multiplex PCR reads with MiXCR, one row per CDR3 protein. The sample has about 1.1 million distinct CDR3 sequences, roughly 35% seen once. The specimen was peripheral blood or thyroid tissue (not recorded which). The origin of the receptors is an adult man with Graves' hyperthyroidism.

This clonotype occurred a few times. The chain carries TRBV5-1 and TRBJ2-7, with 7 bases matching TRBD1. Per the germline V gene, CDR1 is SGHRS and CDR2 is YFSETQ. V dropped 4 bases and J dropped 1; count of bases not matched to a gene: 8. The CDR3 loop spans 15 amino acids. This chain's CDR3 is CASSPGQEPSYEQYF. Here the CDR3 DNA reads TGCGCCAGCAGCCCCGGACAGGAACCTTCCTACGAGCAGTACTTC.

This clonotype showed up many times. The chain has TRBV12-3 or TRBV12-4 and TRBJ1-4; TRBD1 agrees at 8 bases. The ends lost 5 bases at V and 8 bases at J; junction bases unmatched: 13. The CDR3 contains 16 residues. CDR3 region: CASSPRGGTGGEKLFF. DNA of the CDR3: TGTGCCAGCAGTCCTAGGGGGGGGACAGGAGGAGAAAAACTGTTTTTT.

The chain recombines TRBV20-1 with TRBJ2-7; D may be TRBD2 (6 bases). The closer fit of TRBJ2-1 to the DNA end suggests the J call may be wrong. CDR3 size: 11 residues. Germline loops: CDR1 DFQATT, CDR2 SNEGSKA (reference sequence). CDR3 in DNA: TGCAGTGCAAGACTAGTGAATGAGCAGTTCTTC. It specifies CSARLVNEQFF.

This clonotype was recorded at least ten times. The J gene is TRBJ2-7, the V gene TRBV29-1; TRBD1 matches 7 bases. V lost 0 bases, J lost 4 bases, and 6 bases stayed unmatched. CDR1 and CDR2 from the germline V gene are SQVTM and ANQGSEA. CDR3 size: 14 residues. CDR3 residues: CSVEEDRRGYEQYF. CDR3 in DNA: TGCAGCGTTGAAGAGGATCGCAGGGGGTACGAGCAGTACTTC.

This clonotype was picked up many times. The genes are TRBV7-9 and TRBJ2-7; D may be TRBD1 (6 bases). The CDR3 length is 16 residues. Trimming stripped 1 base from V and 3 bases from J, with 16 bases between. Germline assignment: CDR1 SEHNR and CDR2 FQNEAQ (reference sequence). The CDR3 loop reads CASSLDTGQLRYEQYF. DNA of the CDR3: TGTGCCAGCAGCTTAGATACCGGACAGTTGCGCTACGAGCAGTACTTC.

This clonotype was seen repeatedly, ten times or more. This chain links TRBV12-3 or TRBV12-4 with TRBJ2-5; D is possibly TRBD1 or TRBD2 (5 bases each). The germline V and J ends were trimmed by 2 bases and 4 bases, with 11 bases remaining between them. The CDR3 totals 14 residues. CDR3 nucleotides: TGTGCCAGCAGTTTACTTGGGGGACGAGAGACCCAGTACTTC. Protein product: CASSLLGGRETQYF.

This clonotype has at least ten counts. Here the CDR3 reads CASSFRNRGEEQYF. The CDR3 bases are TGTGCCAGCAGCTTCCGAAACAGGGGCGAGGAGCAGTACTTC. This rearrangement joins TRBV7-8 to TRBJ2-7; 7 bases are a match to TRBD1. Trimming removed 3 bases from V and 7 bases from J; junction bases left unmatched: 9. This CDR3 is built from 14 residues. Germline loops: CDR1 SGHVS, CDR2 FQNEAQ.

This clonotype came up a few times. This chain joins TRBV7-9 and TRBJ2-5; perhaps D is TRBD1 or TRBD2 (5 bases each). The CDR3 spans 15 residues. The V gene's germline CDR1 is SEHNR and CDR2 FQNEAQ (reference sequence). V lost 5 bases and J 5 bases, leaving 18 bases between the germline ends. The CDR3 loop reads CASSPGTSLSETQYF. CDR3 bases: TGTGCCAGCAGCCCTGGGACCTCCTTATCGGAGACCCAGTACTTC.

This clonotype occurred many times. The chain recombines TRBV19 with TRBJ1-5; 7 nucleotides agree with TRBD1. The CDR3 totals 12 residues. The junction had 7 bases not matched to a gene; V was cut back by 10 bases and J by 7 bases. Germline V gives CDR1 LNHDA, CDR2 SQIVND (reference sequence). CDR3 sequence reads: CATNRGQQPQHF. The CDR3 DNA follows: TGTGCCACAAACAGGGGCCAGCAGCCCCAGCATTTT.

This chain links TRBV10-1 with TRBJ1-1; no firm D call. V was clipped by 8 bases and J by 5 bases, with 15 bases between them. The CDR3 consists of 13 residues. CDR1 and CDR2 (germline): WNHNN, SYGVQD (reference sequence). CDR3 protein: CASVGKVGTEAFF. DNA for the CDR3: TGCGCCAGCGTTGGGAAGGTGGGGACTGAAGCTTTCTTT.

The chain recombines TRBV25-1 with TRBJ1-1; D is uncertain. The V end was cut by 2 bases, the J end by 8 bases, with 9 bases between. This CDR3 comprises 12 residues. The germline gives CDR1 MGHDK, CDR2 SYGVNS. CDR3 amino acids: CASSEVWGEAFF. The CDR3 bases are TGTGCCAGCAGTGAAGTTTGGGGAGAAGCTTTCTTT.

The chain joins TRBV27 to TRBJ1-6; D ambiguous. CDR3 length: 13 amino acids. The germline V gene has CDR1 MNHEY and CDR2 SMNVEV (reference sequence). V was cut by 10 bases and J by 4 bases, with 11 bases left in between. The CDR3 DNA sequence: TGTGCCACATGGAACACGTATAATTCACCCCTCCACTTT. It is translated as CATWNTYNSPLHF.

With respect to this clonotype: A much larger clone sits a single nucleotide away, making a read error possible. The chain links TRBV7-9 to TRBJ2-7; a weak D match, TRBD1 (5 bases). V was clipped by 5 bases and J by 1 base, with 15 bases between them. The CDR3 is made up of 15 amino acids. Germline CDR1 SEHNR, CDR2 FQNEAQ (reference sequence). The CDR3 loop is CASSQEPTASYEQYF. CDR3 DNA: TGTGCCAGCAGCCAAGAGCCGACAGCGTCCTACGAGCAGTACTTC.

This clonotype has ten or more counts. The rearrangement links TRBV7-9 to TRBJ2-5, with D perhaps matching TRBD1 or TRBD2 (5 bases each). The CDR3 length is 16 residues. Germline V gives CDR1 SEHNR, CDR2 FQNEAQ (reference sequence). Between the trimmed V and J ends, which lost 1 base and 2 bases, there was a span of 14 bases. In nucleotides, the CDR3 is TGTGCCAGCAGCTTAGGGCCGGGGCAGACACAAGAGACCCAGTACTTC. It translates to CASSLGPGQTQETQYF.

As regards this clonotype: No DNA is shown, since the ends of the CDR3 on it are uncertain; the CDR3 is the one TCRdb lists. The chain combines TRBV7-2 with TRBJ2-7; the table's D call of TRBD2 was not tested on the DNA. The CDR3 is 12 amino acids in total, end residues counted. Per the germline V gene, CDR1 is SGHTA and CDR2 is FQGNSA. Here the CDR3 reads CASGVGVGIMYF.

This clonotype was counted ten times or more. The genes are TRBV10-3 and TRBJ1-6; TRBD1 is a possible D gene (5 bases). Germline V CDR1 and CDR2: ENHRY, SYGVKD. V lost 10 bases, J lost 2 bases, and 24 bases lay in between. The CDR3 has 18 amino acids. The CDR3 is CATKPGREEDTYNSPLHF. CDR3 sequence (DNA): TGTGCCACAAAACCGGGACGGGAGGAAGATACCTATAATTCACCCCTCCACTTT.

This clonotype has a count of ten or more. This chain joins TRBV2 and TRBJ2-7; TRBD2 matches at 12 bases. J was trimmed by 3 bases and V by 6 bases; bases with no gene match: 12. Germline-derived CDR1 and CDR2 are SNHLY and FYNNEI. The CDR3 length is 17 residues. The DNA of the CDR3 is TGTGCCAGCAGCAACTGGCTCACTAGCGGGGGGATCTACGAGCAGTACTTC. Amino acid sequence: CASSNWLTSGGIYEQYF.

In this sample, this clonotype turned up many times. This chain joins TRBV29-1 and TRBJ2-7; D might be TRBD1 or TRBD2, each matching 5 bases. The V end was cut by 3 bases, the J end by 6 bases, with 15 bases between. The CDR3 spans 13 residues. CDR1 and CDR2 (germline): SQVTM, ANQGSEA. CDR3 sequence (DNA): TGCAGCGTTGAGTTAATTCGGGGCGGCGAGCAGTACTTC. It specifies CSVELIRGGEQYF.

Many counts were recorded for this clonotype. V is TRBV5-1 and J is TRBJ2-2; D is uncertain. V was trimmed by 4 bases and J by 3 bases, leaving 16 bases between them. The V gene's germline CDR1 is SGHRS and CDR2 YFSETQ. CDR3 length equals 16 residues. The CDR3 bases are TGCGCCAGCAGCGGTGTCGGCTCGGTGGACACCGGGGAGCTGTTTTTT. Its translation: CASSGVGSVDTGELFF. Full variable domain (remainder filled in from reference TRBV5-1 and TRBJ2-2): KAGVTQTPRYLIKTRGQQVTLSCSPISGHRSVSWYQQTPGQGLQFLFEYFSETQRNKGNFPGRFSGRQFSNSRSEMNVSTLELGDSALYLCASSGVGSVDTGELFFGEGSRLTVL.

This clonotype was recorded at least ten times. The V gene is TRBV4-1, the J gene TRBJ1-5; tentatively, D is TRBD1 (5 bases). This CDR3 has 15 amino acids. V lost 0 bases and J 7 bases, leaving 13 bases between the germline ends. CDR1 is MGHRA and CDR2 is YSYEKL in the germline V gene. CDR3 protein: CASSQDGGDWQPQHF. For the CDR3, the DNA is TGCGCCAGCAGCCAAGATGGAGGGGATTGGCAGCCCCAGCATTTT.

This clonotype appeared many times. The chain combines TRBV10-3 with TRBJ2-2; a weak D match, TRBD2 (5 bases). The CDR3 has 14 residues. Germline loops: CDR1 ENHRY, CDR2 SYGVKD. Between the trimmed V and J ends, which lost 7 bases and 7 bases, there was a span of 16 bases. CDR3 protein: CAITGWEPGGELFF. CDR3 nucleotide sequence: TGTGCCATCACCGGTTGGGAGCCAGGCGGGGAGCTGTTTTTT.

In its sample, this clonotype was seen many times. The chain links TRBV9 to TRBJ2-2, with D unresolved. CDR1 is SGDLS, CDR2 YYNGEE, per germline. V was trimmed by 3 bases and J by 1 base, leaving 4 bases between them. This CDR3 is built from 13 residues. The CDR3 reads CASSAWNTGELFF. The CDR3 DNA sequence: TGTGCCAGCAGCGCCTGGAACACCGGGGAGCTGTTTTTT.